Sequencing of this TCR beta chain was carried out in a study of T cells in Graves' hyperthyroidism and ophthalmopathy. This clonotype has just a few counts. Its cognate antigen is unknown. Per the germline V gene, CDR1 is LNHDA and CDR2 is SQIVND (reference sequence). V was shortened by 5 bases and J by 5 bases, with 16 bases between the two germline ends. CDR3 length equals 15 residues. RNA transcripts served as the template for amplifying TCR beta CDR3 regions. An initial round of RT-PCR targeting the TCR CDR3 relied on the HTBI primer set. One entry per CDR3 protein, called by TCRdb with MiXCR from the multiplex PCR reads. Seen here are fewer than 400,000 distinct CDR3 sequences, roughly 17% observed once, and the top ten hold roughly 31%. Study findings and constraints: Researchers found most expanded thyroid clonotypes above 0.001 in blood as well. In validation, the model predicted ophthalmopathy. These predictions came a median roughly 6 months before onset.

The source of this sequence is a man aged 30 to 39 with Graves' hyperthyroidism. Sequenced material: blood. This rearrangement joins TRBV19 to TRBJ1-5, with TRBD1 as a possible D gene (6 bases). DNA for the CDR3: TGTGCCAGTAGTTATTTGGGGGCGCGGGATCAGCCCCAGCATTTT. Encoded protein: CASSYLGARDQPQHF.